This T cell receptor (beta chain) was recovered during a study of cytomegalovirus exposure and HLA in healthy donors. Broader study findings: The Asian-associated ancestry cluster reportedly had fewer N-insertions than the roughly 670-donor mean in a later analysis. When analyzed later, a missense DCLRE1C variant was found to be linked to TCR beta V- and J-gene trimming.

Nominally healthy donors provided the samples, though records likely missed some immune exposures. Notes on this clone: The target antigen is unknown.

Use of 60 Vbeta and 13 Jbeta primers characterized the PCR. Using immunoSEQ multiplex PCR, the repertoire was profiled, and TCRdb retains in-frame clones only, with some absent. Of roughly 80,000 clones detected, 63% appear once; the ten largest clones hold around 5.8%. The CDR3 extends over 13 amino acids. Germline assignment: CDR1 SGHTA and CDR2 FQGTGA. After removal of 5 bases from V and 4 bases from J, the junction contained 5 bases not matched to a gene. The V call is TRBV7-3, the J call TRBJ2-7; TRBD1 matches at 7 bases. This sequence originates from a man aged 25-45 years in good health and CMV-seropositive. The sample taken for sequencing was PBMCs. The CDR3 is CASSPGTVYEQYF. The DNA for the CDR3 is TGTGCCAGCAGCCCCGGGACAGTATACGAGCAGTACTTC. The variable domain in full, completed from reference TRBV7-3 and TRBJ2-7, reads GAGVSQTPSNKVTEKGKYVELRCDPISGHTALYWYRQSLGQGPEFLIYFQGTGAADDSGLPNDRFFAVRPEGSVSTLKIQRTERGDSAVYLCASSPGTVYEQYFGPGTRLTVT.